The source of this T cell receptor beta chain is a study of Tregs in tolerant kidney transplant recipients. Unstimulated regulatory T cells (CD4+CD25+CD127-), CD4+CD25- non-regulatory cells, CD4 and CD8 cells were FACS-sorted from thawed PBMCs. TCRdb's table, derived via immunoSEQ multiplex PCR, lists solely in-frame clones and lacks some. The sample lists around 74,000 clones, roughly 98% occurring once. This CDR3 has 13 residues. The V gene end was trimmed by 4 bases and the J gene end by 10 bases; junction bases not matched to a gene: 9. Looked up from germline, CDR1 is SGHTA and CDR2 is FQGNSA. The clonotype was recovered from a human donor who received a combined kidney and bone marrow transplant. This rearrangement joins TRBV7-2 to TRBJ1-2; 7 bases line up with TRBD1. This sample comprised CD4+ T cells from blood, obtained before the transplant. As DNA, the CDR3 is TGTGCCAGCAGCTCGCTCCCCAGGGGGTCCTACACCTTC. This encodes CASSSLPRGSYTF.